A single sample is the source of the 21 T cell receptor beta chains below, sequenced in a study of tumor-infiltrating lymphocytes in primary liver carcinoma. Constant-region priming of around 530 ng total RNA yielded TCR beta cDNA. It was through three nested multiplex PCR rounds of slightly modified ARM-PCR that TCR beta libraries arose. TRBV1-TRBV30 forward primers paired with a C-beta reverse primer were used in the first two PCR rounds, which ran roughly 9 cycles each. A single record per CDR3 protein comes from TCRdb applying MiXCR to the multiplex PCR reads. Among fewer than 250,000 distinct CDR3 sequences, almost 65% were seen once, and the ten largest hold around 7.1%. Unsorted whole blood served as the source of blood RNA, and germline DNA was extracted as well. The sample comprised peripheral blood. The receptors shown here come from a woman aged 55-75 years with primary liver carcinoma and hepatitis B virus infection.

The chain couples TRBV10-3 to TRBJ1-2; maybe TRBD1 (5 bases). V was cut by 10 bases and J by 6 bases, with 12 bases left in between. The CDR3 extends over 11 amino acids. Germline CDR1 reads ENHRY; CDR2 reads SYGVKD. The CDR3 region has the DNA TGTGCCACACAGGCAAACCATGGCTACACCTTC. Protein product: CATQANHGYTF.

This clonotype was picked up many times. The chain has TRBV11-3 and TRBJ2-1; 10 bases map to TRBD2. V trimming: 5 bases; J trimming: 4 bases; junction bases outside the gene matches: 5. CDR1 SGHNT and CDR2 YENEEA come from the germline V gene. The CDR3 is 15 residues long. CDR3 bases: TGTGCCAGCAGCCCTAGCGGGAGAATTTACAATGAGCAGTTCTTC. This gives the protein CASSPSGRIYNEQFF.

Concerning this clonotype itself: Without the conserved terminal phenylalanine or tryptophan, this CDR3 likely stems from a read error. The rearrangement uses TRBV24-1 and TRBJ2-1, with TRBD1 identical over 10 bases. The CDR3 totals 17 residues. The V gene end was trimmed by 5 bases and the J gene end by 8 bases; junction bases not matched to a gene: 14. The germline V gene encodes CDR1 KGHDR and CDR2 SFDVKD. In nucleotides, the CDR3 is TGTGCCACCAGTGTGCCCCCTGGGGACAGGGGACATTATGAGCAGTTCTTG. It yields the protein CATSVPPGDRGHYEQFL.

This rearrangement joins TRBV11-1 to TRBJ2-1, with 9 bases lining up with TRBD2. Germline values: CDR1 SGHAT, CDR2 FQDESV (reference sequence). The CDR3 covers 15 residues. With V trimmed by 5 bases and J by 9 bases, 11 bases remained unmatched. The CDR3 DNA reads as TGTGCCAGCAGCACCCGGACTAGCGAGAGTCGTGAGCAGTTCTTC. This translates into CASSTRTSESREQFF.

The genes are TRBV10-3 and TRBJ2-3, with unresolved D. The CDR3 sequence is 14 residues long. V was pared by 6 bases and J by 2 bases, with 12 bases between. Per germline, CDR1 ENHRY and CDR2 SYGVKD. The DNA for the CDR3 is TGTGCCATCAGCCCAGGCGAAGACACAGATACGCAGTATTTT. As protein: CAISPGEDTDTQYF.

As concerns this clonotype: The conserved closing phenylalanine or tryptophan is absent in this CDR3, likely reflecting a read error. Here the CDR3 reads CASSLFTGSSGNTIYS. The CDR3, as DNA: TGTGCCAGCAGCTTATTTACTGGGAGTTCTGGAAACACCATATATTCT. The chain links TRBV7-9 to TRBJ1-3; D remains ambiguous. In germline, CDR1 is SEHNR, CDR2 FQNEAQ (reference sequence). This CDR3 has 16 residues. Trimming removed 2 bases from V and 1 base from J, with 12 bases in between.

This clonotype has a count of ten or more. The CDR3 sequence: CASSLGQGAETQYF. The CDR3 nucleotides read TGTGCCAGCAGTTTAGGACAGGGGGCAGAGACCCAGTACTTC. V gene TRBV6-1 combines with J gene TRBJ2-5; 11 bases are a match to TRBD1. The CDR3 sequence is 14 residues long. Germline V gene sequence: CDR1 MNHNS, CDR2 SASEGT. J lost 4 bases, V lost 5 bases, and 3 bases had no gene match.

To note about this clonotype: A much more abundant neighbour one base away suggests this may be a read error. The chain recombines TRBV6-1 with TRBJ2-4; D remains ambiguous. The V end lost 8 bases, the J end lost 0 bases, and 5 bases lay between the germline ends. Germline-derived CDR1 and CDR2 are MNHNS and SASEGT. This CDR3 contains 12 residues. The CDR3 is CASEKAKNIQYF. DNA for the CDR3: TGTGCCAGCGAGAAAGCCAAAAACATTCAGTACTTC.

The V and J genes are TRBV6-5 and TRBJ2-4; 8 bases align to TRBD2. Germline loops: CDR1 MNHEY, CDR2 SVGAGI. This CDR3 has 15 amino acids. The junction had 3 bases not matched to a gene; V was cut back by 2 bases and J by 3 bases. CDR3 in amino acids: CASSYGAGGKNIQYF. CDR3 coding DNA: TGTGCCAGCAGTTACGGGGCGGGAGGCAAAAACATTCAGTACTTC.

As regards this clonotype: This clone may be a read error of a much larger clone one base away. V gene TRBV6-1 combines with J gene TRBJ2-1; the match to TRBD2 covers 7 bases. Germline loops: CDR1 MNHNS, CDR2 SASEGT. There are 15 residues in the CDR3. DNA for the CDR3: TGTACCAGCAGTGAGGCTAGCGGCTCCTACAATGAGCAGTTCTTC. Translated: CTSSEASGSYNEQFF.

This clonotype is a singleton in its sample. The CDR3 DNA is TGTGCCAGCAGCTTAGCGAACTATGCGGGACCGCACACAGATACGCAGTATTTT. Protein product: CASSLANYAGPHTDTQYF. This chain connects TRBV11-2 to TRBJ2-3; TRBD2 is a possible D gene (6 bases). CDR1 and CDR2 from the germline V gene are SGHAT and FQNNGV. V was trimmed by 1 base and J by 2 bases, leaving 19 bases between them. The CDR3 is 18 amino acids.

The V gene is TRBV11-3, the J gene TRBJ1-2; 10 nucleotides align to TRBD1. The CDR3 is 14 residues long. Germline values: CDR1 SGHNT, CDR2 YENEEA. The V segment lost 3 bases and the J segment 13 bases; nucleotides outside the gene matches: 11. Written as DNA, the CDR3 is TGTGCCAGCAGCTTCCCGACAGGGGGCATTGACTTCACCTTC. Translation gives CASSFPTGGIDFTF.

Ten or more counts support this clonotype. This chain uses TRBV11-3 with TRBJ1-5, with TRBD1 as a possible D gene (5 bases). The germline gives CDR1 SGHNT, CDR2 YENEEA. With 0 bases removed from V and 6 bases from J, the gap between germline ends came to 12 bases. The CDR3 extends over 15 amino acids. CDR3 DNA: TGTGCCAGCAGCTTAGATCTGGGGGTGGCTCAGCCCCAGCATTTT. It is translated as CASSLDLGVAQPQHF.

With regard to this clonotype: This likely comes from a read error, as the CDR3 has no conserved phenylalanine or tryptophan at its end. The V gene is TRBV29-1, the J gene TRBJ2-1; D tentatively fits TRBD1 or TRBD2 (5 bases each). Germline-derived CDR1 and CDR2 are SQVTM and ANQGSEA. The CDR3 covers 13 residues. V was cut by 8 bases and J by 5 bases, with 16 bases left in between. The CDR3 coding sequence is TGCAGCCTTCGGGGTAGAGGGGACAATGAGCAGTTCTAC. Translating it yields CSLRGRGDNEQFY.

This clonotype has a handful of counts. This chain uses TRBV28 with TRBJ2-1; tentatively, D is TRBD2 (6 bases). The CDR3 covers 16 residues. Trimming shortened V by 5 bases and J by 0 bases, and 14 bases separated the two germline ends. The germline V gene has CDR1 MDHEN and CDR2 SYDVKM. As DNA, the CDR3 is TGTGCCAGCAGTACATCTAGCGCGAGCTCCTACAATGAGCAGTTCTTC. It translates to CASSTSSASSYNEQFF.

A note on this clonotype: Likely a read error: the CDR3 ends without its conserved phenylalanine or tryptophan. V usage is TRBV6-1 and J usage is TRBJ1-1; tentative D call: TRBD1 (6 bases). This CDR3 is 17 amino acids long. V lost 1 base and J 1 base, leaving 16 bases between the germline ends. Per germline, CDR1 MNHNS and CDR2 SASEGT. The CDR3 bases are TGTGCCAGCAGTGAAGAATGGTTGGGGGCGGGGAACACTGAAGCTTTCATT. Translated: CASSEEWLGAGNTEAFI.

This clonotype showed up just once. A much larger clone lies one base from this, so it may be a read error. The chain combines TRBV12-3 or TRBV12-4 with TRBJ2-1, with 14 bases identical to TRBD2. The V gene end was trimmed by 6 bases and the J gene end by 12 bases; junction bases not matched to a gene: 10. This CDR3 has 15 amino acids. The CDR3, as DNA: TGTGCCAGCAGCCGTGGACTAGCGGGAGGATATGGGCAGTTCTTC. Amino acids: CASSRGLAGGYGQFF.

The count of this clonotype is one. This CDR3 is missing its conserved last phenylalanine or tryptophan, likely due to a read error. The chain uses TRBV11-2 and TRBJ2-3; D call uncertain. Germline V gene data show CDR1 as SGHAT and CDR2 as FQNNGV. This CDR3 has 11 residues. The CDR3 DNA sequence: TGTGCCAGCAGCTCATTAGATATGCAGTATTCT. It specifies CASSSLDMQYS.

As for this clonotype: A much bigger clone sits one base away, suggesting this may be a read error. The chain joins TRBV12-3 or TRBV12-4 to TRBJ2-2; D might be TRBD2 (5 bases). This CDR3 comprises 16 residues. The CDR3 loop reads CASSFLAGPNTGELSF. The CDR3, as DNA: TGTGCCAGCAGTTTTCTGGCAGGACCGAACACCGGGGAGCTGTCTTTT.

This clonotype was counted ten times or more. The V call is TRBV6-1, the J call TRBJ2-1; D not resolved. The length of the CDR3 is 13 residues. Germline V CDR1 and CDR2: MNHNS, SASEGT. Trimming stripped 6 bases from V and 4 bases from J, with 10 bases between. The DNA of the CDR3 is TGTGCCAGCAGAAACGTCTTATACAATGAGCAGTTCTTC. Residues: CASRNVLYNEQFF.

This clonotype was detected many times. The J gene is TRBJ1-1, the V gene TRBV11-1; the D gene is possibly TRBD1 (5 bases). Deletions cut 4 bases from V and 0 bases from J, with 9 bases between. Germline V gives CDR1 SGHAT, CDR2 FQDESV (reference sequence). This CDR3 has 14 amino acids. The CDR3 loop reads CASSSSRVNTEAFF. The CDR3 DNA reads as TGTGCCAGCAGCTCCTCCAGGGTGAACACTGAAGCTTTCTTT.